This TCR beta chain was recorded in a study of shared clonotypes between healthy human individuals. Study outcomes and limitations: Read depth was anticipated to influence clonotype sharing among donors.

This clone has more than one count but fewer than ten. Its specificity is unknown. Several immunoSEQ 96-well plates shared each subset's DNA, each plate a replicate. Assay: immunoSEQ multiplex PCR; the TCRdb copy retains only in-frame clones and omits some. This sample has more than 2,000,000 clones, with 93% found just once. Input material: naive CD4+ T cells from PBMCs. Subset here: CD45RA+ positively selected. The clonotype comes from a man between 18 and 35 years old in good health. Some clones in this sample may be carry-over from other donors' samples.

CDR3 region: CASSTRHTEAFF. The CDR3 DNA is TGTGCCAGCAGCACTCGTCACACTGAAGCTTTCTTT. This chain uses TRBV6-1 with TRBJ1-1; D unclear. The germline CDR1 and CDR2 sequences are MNHNS and SASEGT. V shed 6 bases and J shed 3 bases, with 8 bases lying between them. This CDR3 contains 12 residues.